This T cell receptor beta chain comes out of a study of neoadjuvant anti-PD-1 for oral cavity cancer. Study results and caveats: After neoadjuvant nivolumab, PBMC T cell clonality was significantly higher in non-responders than responders.

With respect to this clone: Its antigen is unidentified.

V lost 1 base, J lost 1 base, and 8 bases lay in between. Germline V CDR1 and CDR2: PRHDT, FYEKMQ (reference sequence). The CDR3 loop spans 14 amino acids. Profiling relied on immunoSEQ multiplex PCR, and the TCRdb table lists in-frame clones only, not all of them. There are about 16,000 clones in the sample; 55% to 75% occur only once, and approximately 2.6% lies in the top ten. The source material was PBMCs, sampled before nivolumab (anti-PD-1) treatment. This clonotype originated in a person between 35 and 79 years old with oral cavity squamous cell carcinoma. The chain uses TRBV13 and TRBJ2-7, with D tentatively TRBD2 (5 bases). In DNA, the CDR3 is TGTGCCAGCAGCTTAGTGCGGGTATCCTACGAGCAGTACTTC. Its protein is CASSLVRVSYEQYF.